This TCR beta chain is drawn from a study of T cell repertoires in cytomegalovirus infection (dated by TCRdb to between 2019 and 2020). Background for the entire study: Because public TCR beta signatures pointed to carriage of CMV infection together with the matching HLA type, the HLA type of each donor mattered for the analysis.

Germline trimming: 3 bases from V, 1 base from J; junction bases outside gene matches: 0. Via the germline V gene (reference sequence), CDR1 is SGHNT and CDR2 YYREEE. The CDR3 contains 13 residues, cysteine and phenylalanine counted. The only DNA kept is the CDR3, 39 bases in frame from the first base. This clonotype was found a few times. It lacks a known antigen. No base quality values were provided; no much bigger clone lies one nucleotide off. On the study overall, not on this receptor specifically: In both this cohort and an independent cohort of 352 donors, the cumulative frequency of public TCR beta family members distinguished carriers of CMV infection plus the relevant HLA type. In the ex vivo response, HLA-C-restricted CMV-specific TCR beta clonotypes were dominant, and in two of eight donors the single most frequent clonotype came from this HLA-C-restricted group.

Sequenced using an Illumina HiSeq 1500. TCRdb reprocessing: public reads trimmed at Q25 with fastp, clones called with MiXCR, in-frame beta chains kept. Each CDR3 protein gets just one entry, which takes the most common genes and DNA from the rows behind it. The sample table lists roughly 68,000 distinct CDR3 sequences, about 22% of them with a count of one. Under 85% of the sample comes from the top ten. Input material: PBMCs, sequenced either directly or after in vitro stimulation (not recorded which). Recombination joined TRBV5-4 with TRBJ1-1, with 7 junctional bases fitting TRBD1. The receptor was isolated from a human donor in good health (CMV status not recorded). Some clones in this sample may be carry-over from other donors' samples. The CDR3 is CASSWDRNTEAFF. The nucleotide sequence is given as TGTGCCAGCAGCTGGGACAGGAACACTGAAGCTTTCTTT.